This T cell receptor (beta chain) was captured in a study of T cell changes during pregnancy in multiple sclerosis. With 6 bases clipped from V and 2 bases from J, the junction kept 14 bases outside the gene matches. Germline assignment: CDR1 SGDLS and CDR2 YYNGEE. CDR3 length: 16 amino acids. Profiled with immunoSEQ multiplex PCR; TCRdb holds only in-frame clones, not every one. The table lists about 73,000 clones, approximately 94% of them singletons. The source material was peripheral blood, sampled in the second trimester of pregnancy. This chain uses TRBV9 with TRBJ2-7, with 7 positions matching TRBD1. The clonotype was recovered from a female donor in good health, enrolled as a control in a pregnancy study. The DNA of the CDR3 is TGTGCCAGCACTGGTCGACCGGGACAGAGGGCCTACGAGCAGTACTTC. This translates into CASTGRPGQRAYEQYF.